These 24 T cell receptor beta chains share one sample of origin, sequenced in a study of blood T cell repertoires in COVID-19. Clones were sequenced by immunoSEQ multiplex PCR, and TCRdb holds only the in-frame ones, with some missing. Among 200,000 to 300,000 clones listed, approximately 88% were seen once. The sequenced sample consisted of PBMCs or T cells enriched from blood (not recorded which). The receptors shown here come from a middle-aged woman with acute COVID-19.

Here the CDR3 DNA reads TGTGCCAGTAGTGAGGGGAGGGGAGCGGTCTATGGCTACACCTTC. Its protein product is CASSEGRGAVYGYTF. This chain links TRBV19 with TRBJ1-2, with D perhaps matching TRBD1 (5 bases). The CDR3 has 15 residues. Germline V gene sequence: CDR1 LNHDA, CDR2 SQIVND (reference sequence). Trimming removed 5 bases from V and 4 bases from J, with 17 bases in between.

The chain has TRBV5-1 and TRBJ1-1; 10 nucleotides align to TRBD1. Germline CDR1 reads SGHRS; CDR2 reads YFSETQ. This CDR3 has 13 residues. V gave up 4 bases and J gave up 7 bases; unmatched junction bases: 4. The CDR3 nucleotides are TGCGCCAGCAGCCTGCGGACAGGGGGTGAAGCTTTCTTT. Translation gives CASSLRTGGEAFF. The full variable domain, completed using reference TRBV5-1 and TRBJ1-1, is KAGVTQTPRYLIKTRGQQVTLSCSPISGHRSVSWYQQTPGQGLQFLFEYFSETQRNKGNFPGRFSGRQFSNSRSEMNVSTLELGDSALYLCASSLRTGGEAFFGQGTRLTVV.

The CDR3 spells CASSSGLADTDTQYF. The CDR3, as DNA: TGTGCCAGCAGTTCCGGACTAGCGGACACAGATACGCAGTATTTT. The chain employs TRBV6-2 or TRBV6-3 and TRBJ2-3, with TRBD2 identical over 10 bases. V was clipped by 4 bases and J by 2 bases; unmatched bases: 3. The CDR3 is made up of 15 amino acids. Germline V lookup: CDR1 MNHEY, CDR2 SVGEGT.

This chain connects TRBV6-5 to TRBJ1-2; D may be TRBD1 (5 bases). This CDR3 spans 13 amino acids. V lost 4 bases, J lost 3 bases, and 9 bases lay in between. Per the germline V gene, CDR1 is MNHEY and CDR2 is SVGAGI. CDR3 coding DNA: TGTGCCAGCAGTTCCAGGGTGCACTATGGCTACACCTTC. Translated: CASSSRVHYGYTF.

J is TRBJ1-6 and V is TRBV30, with 8 bases that match TRBD1. CDR3 length equals 16 residues. The germline gives CDR1 GTSNPN, CDR2 SVGIG (reference sequence). The V segment lost 2 bases and the J segment 5 bases; nucleotides outside the gene matches: 8. The CDR3 here is CAWSTDRVRDNSPLHF. For the CDR3, the DNA is TGTGCCTGGAGTACGGACAGGGTACGAGATAATTCACCCCTCCACTTT.

The rearrangement joins TRBV4-1 to TRBJ2-3; D call uncertain. The CDR3 length is 16 residues. The germline gives CDR1 MGHRA, CDR2 YSYEKL. Trimming left V 1 base short and J 4 bases short, with 15 bases between. Written as DNA, the CDR3 is TGCGCCAGCAGCCAAGTAGTCGTCTTGGGCGCAGATACGCAGTATTTT. As protein: CASSQVVVLGADTQYF.

The J gene is TRBJ1-3, the V gene TRBV5-6; no firm D call. V lost 4 bases and J 2 bases, leaving 7 bases between the germline ends. Looked up from germline, CDR1 is SGHDT and CDR2 is YYEEEE. The CDR3 runs to 13 residues. The CDR3 loop reads CASSPRAGNTIYF. The CDR3 bases are TGTGCCAGCAGCCCGCGGGCTGGAAACACCATATATTTT. Full variable domain (missing parts from reference TRBV5-6 and TRBJ1-3): DAGVTQSPTHLIKTRGQQVTLRCSPKSGHDTVSWYQQALGQGPQFIFQYYEEEERQRGNFPDRFSGHQFPNYSSELNVNALLLGDSALYLCASSPRAGNTIYFGEGSWLTVV.

The chain couples TRBV5-4 to TRBJ2-3; 13 bases agree with TRBD2. CDR1 is SGHNT and CDR2 is YYREEE in the germline V gene (reference sequence). V shed 4 bases, J shed 2 bases, and the junction held 7 bases outside the gene matches. The CDR3 has 17 amino acids. DNA for the CDR3: TGTGCCAGCAGCGCCGGACTAGCGGGAGTTATCACAGATACGCAGTATTTT. The encoded protein is CASSAGLAGVITDTQYF.

This chain connects TRBV3-1 (or the pseudogene TRBV3-2) to TRBJ2-3, with 8 bases aligning to TRBD1. This CDR3 has 17 residues. Germline V gene sequence: CDR1 LGHDT, CDR2 YNNKEL (reference sequence). Trimming cost V 4 bases and J 0 bases; bases outside gene matches: 9. The CDR3 reads CASSRRQGPSSTDTQYF. The DNA of the CDR3 is TGTGCCAGCAGCCGTCGACAGGGGCCGTCTAGCACAGATACGCAGTATTTT.

This chain connects TRBV7-2 to TRBJ1-1; 7 bases fit TRBD1. The germline gives CDR1 SGHTA, CDR2 FQGNSA. Trimming cost V 6 bases and J 11 bases; bases outside gene matches: 6. This CDR3 has 11 residues. CDR3 sequence reads: CASSPNRGAFF. CDR3 in DNA: TGTGCCAGCAGTCCAAACAGGGGTGCTTTCTTT. Variable domain in full (rest from reference TRBV7-2 and TRBJ1-1): GAGVSQSPSNKVTEKGKDVELRCDPISGHTALYWYRQSLGQGLEFLIYFQGNSAPDKSGLPSDRFSAERTGGSVSTLTIQRTQQEDSAVYLCASSPNRGAFFGQGTRLTVV.

This chain connects TRBV7-8 to TRBJ1-2; 8 bases fit TRBD1. V lost 5 bases to trimming and J lost 4 bases; unmatched junction nucleotides: 9. Per the germline V gene, CDR1 is SGHVS and CDR2 is FQNEAQ. This CDR3 spans 15 amino acids. The CDR3 DNA is TGTGCCAGCAGCCGAGACAGGGGAGAAGTCTATGGCTACACCTTC. Amino acids: CASSRDRGEVYGYTF.

The chain couples TRBV24-1 to TRBJ2-1; 10 bases fit TRBD2. Trimming cost V 4 bases and J 7 bases; bases outside gene matches: 6. Germline V gene lookup returns CDR1 KGHDR and CDR2 SFDVKD. This CDR3 contains 15 residues. The chain's CDR3 is CATSEASGGRNEQFF. The CDR3 DNA reads TGTGCCACCAGTGAGGCTAGCGGGGGCAGGAATGAGCAGTTCTTC.

The chain employs TRBV18 and TRBJ2-3; D might be TRBD2 (6 bases). In germline, CDR1 is KGHSH, CDR2 LQKENI. V shed 2 bases and J shed 6 bases, with 12 bases lying between them. This CDR3 has 14 amino acids. CDR3: CASSPSSVEDTQYF. The DNA of the CDR3 is TGTGCCAGCTCACCATCTAGCGTCGAGGATACGCAGTATTTT.

This clone has a count of ten or more. V is TRBV9 and J is TRBJ1-1; D is perhaps TRBD1 (6 bases). CDR1 is SGDLS, CDR2 YYNGEE, per germline. This CDR3 has 15 amino acids. V dropped 6 bases and J dropped 3 bases, with 18 bases sitting between them. The CDR3 region has the DNA TGTGCCAGCATCGGTACAGGGCAGGACGACACTGAAGCTTTCTTT. It codes for CASIGTGQDDTEAFF. Supplemented by reference TRBV9 and TRBJ1-1, the full variable domain reads DSGVTQTPKHLITATGQRVTLRCSPRSGDLSVYWYQQSLDQGLQFLIQYYNGEERAKGNILERFSAQQFPDLHSELNLSSLELGDSALYFCASIGTGQDDTEAFFGQGTRLTVV.

This clone was counted once. The chain carries TRBV19 and TRBJ2-3, with D hard to call. The V and J ends lost 4 bases and 2 bases respectively, with 7 bases between them. The CDR3 totals 13 residues. Germline values: CDR1 LNHDA, CDR2 SQIVND (reference sequence). The CDR3 reads CASSTDTTDTQYF. In DNA, the CDR3 is TGTGCCAGTAGTACCGACACCACAGATACGCAGTATTTT.

The chain uses TRBV11-3 and TRBJ2-1; D may be TRBD2 (6 bases). This CDR3 is 17 amino acids long. The V end lost 0 bases, the J end lost 1 base, and 13 bases lay between the germline ends. Germline lookup yields CDR1 SGHNT and CDR2 YENEEA. Here the CDR3 DNA reads TGTGCCAGCAGCTTAGATTTGGGGACTGGATCCTACAATGAGCAGTTCTTC. This codes for CASSLDLGTGSYNEQFF.

V is TRBV5-6 and J is TRBJ2-7; 7 bases are a match to TRBD2. There are 18 residues in the CDR3. Trimming cost V 4 bases and J 3 bases; bases outside gene matches: 19. Per the germline V gene, CDR1 is SGHDT and CDR2 is YYEEEE. The CDR3, as DNA: TGTGCCAGCAGCCGGCGTCGAAGCGGGGTAACCTCCGTCTACGAGCAGTACTTC. It encodes CASSRRRSGVTSVYEQYF.

The J gene is TRBJ1-6, the V gene TRBV27; no clear D. Trimming cost V 6 bases and J 7 bases, with 13 bases left between them. The germline V gene has CDR1 MNHEY and CDR2 SMNVEV (reference sequence). This CDR3 contains 14 residues. The CDR3 sequence is CASSREEVNSPLHF. CDR3 nucleotides: TGTGCCAGCAGCCGCGAGGAGGTGAATTCACCCCTCCACTTT.

This clone was counted once. The chain recombines TRBV2 with TRBJ1-2, with 7 bases fitting TRBD1. With V trimmed by 6 bases and J by 4 bases, 5 bases remained unmatched. Germline V gene lookup returns CDR1 SNHLY and CDR2 FYNNEI. The CDR3 covers 13 residues. The CDR3 protein is CASRDREGYGYTF. CDR3 bases: TGTGCCAGCAGAGACAGGGAAGGCTATGGCTACACCTTC.

This CDR3 is CASGALAGSNTGELFF. The CDR3 coding sequence is TGCGCCAGCGGAGCACTAGCGGGCTCGAACACCGGGGAGCTGTTTTTT. J is TRBJ2-2 and V is TRBV10-2; 9 bases align to TRBD2. CDR1 and CDR2 (germline): WSHSY, SAAADI. J lost 0 bases, V lost 8 bases, and 7 bases had no gene match. CDR3 length equals 16 residues.

V gene TRBV5-6 combines with J gene TRBJ1-2; D is unclear. V lost 3 bases and J lost 4, with 16 bases in between. This CDR3 is 15 amino acids long. Germline CDR1 SGHDT, CDR2 YYEEEE. The CDR3 DNA sequence: TGTGCCAGCAGCTACTATACGGGTTTAAGCTATGGCTACACCTTC. Translation: CASSYYTGLSYGYTF.

The chain combines TRBV19 with TRBJ1-2; the D gene is possibly TRBD1 (6 bases). CDR1 is LNHDA and CDR2 is SQIVND in the germline V gene (reference sequence). V shed 3 bases and J shed 8 bases, with 16 bases lying between them. The CDR3 extends over 14 amino acids. This CDR3 is CASSMRAGVEGYTF. The CDR3 DNA follows: TGTGCCAGTAGTATGAGGGCAGGGGTAGAAGGCTACACCTTC.

The rearrangement joins TRBV18 to TRBJ2-7; 11 bases map to TRBD2. CDR1 is KGHSH, CDR2 LQKENI, per germline. The junction had 0 bases not matched to a gene; V was cut back by 3 bases and J by 2 bases. This CDR3 spans 14 amino acids. CDR3 in amino acids: CASSPGLAAYEQYV. CDR3 bases: TGTGCCAGCTCACCGGGACTAGCGGCCTACGAGCAGTACGTC.

V and J are TRBV4-3 and TRBJ2-3, with D possibly being TRBD2 (7 bases). The CDR3 has 15 residues. Trimming cost V 1 base and J 7 bases, with 15 bases left between them. Germline CDR1 and CDR2: LGHNA and YSLEER. CDR3 loop: CASSQAGGPTYTQYF. The CDR3 DNA sequence: TGCGCCAGCAGCCAAGCGGGGGGCCCGACATATACGCAGTATTTT.